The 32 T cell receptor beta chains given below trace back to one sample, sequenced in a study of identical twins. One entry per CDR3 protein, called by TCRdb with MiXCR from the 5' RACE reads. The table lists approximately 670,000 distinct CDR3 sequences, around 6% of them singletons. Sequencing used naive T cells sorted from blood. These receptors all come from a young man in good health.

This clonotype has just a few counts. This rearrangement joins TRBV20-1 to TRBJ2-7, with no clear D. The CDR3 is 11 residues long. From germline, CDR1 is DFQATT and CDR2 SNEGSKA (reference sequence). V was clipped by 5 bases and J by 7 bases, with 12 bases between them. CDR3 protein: CSAPNRKEQYF. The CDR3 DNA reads TGCAGTGCTCCCAATAGAAAGGAGCAGTACTTC.

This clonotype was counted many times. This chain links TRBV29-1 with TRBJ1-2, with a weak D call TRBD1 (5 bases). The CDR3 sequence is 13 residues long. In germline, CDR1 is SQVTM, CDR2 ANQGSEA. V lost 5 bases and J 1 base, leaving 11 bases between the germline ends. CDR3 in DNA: TGCAGCGTTCGGACACCCAGTAACTATGGCTACACCTTC. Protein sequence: CSVRTPSNYGYTF.

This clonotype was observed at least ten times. The CDR3 is CASSWGPWRDEADTQYF. CDR3 in DNA: TGTGCCAGCAGCTGGGGACCTTGGCGGGATGAAGCAGATACGCAGTATTTT. The chain carries TRBV5-6 and TRBJ2-3, with D possibly being TRBD2 (6 bases). The germline CDR1 and CDR2 sequences are SGHDT and YYEEEE. V was clipped by 3 bases and J by 4 bases, with 21 bases between them. This CDR3 has 17 residues.

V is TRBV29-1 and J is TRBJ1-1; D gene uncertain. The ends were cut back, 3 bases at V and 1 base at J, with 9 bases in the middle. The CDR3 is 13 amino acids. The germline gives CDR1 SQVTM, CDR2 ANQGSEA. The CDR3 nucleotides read TGCAGCGTTGATCGCAAACGGAACACTGAAGCTTTCTTT. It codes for CSVDRKRNTEAFF.

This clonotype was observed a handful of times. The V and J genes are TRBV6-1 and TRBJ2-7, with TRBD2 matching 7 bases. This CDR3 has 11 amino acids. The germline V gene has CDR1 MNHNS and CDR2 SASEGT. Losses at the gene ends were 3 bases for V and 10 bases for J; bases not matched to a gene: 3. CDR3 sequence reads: CASSDWEGQYV. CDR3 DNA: TGTGCCAGCAGTGACTGGGAGGGTCAGTACGTC.

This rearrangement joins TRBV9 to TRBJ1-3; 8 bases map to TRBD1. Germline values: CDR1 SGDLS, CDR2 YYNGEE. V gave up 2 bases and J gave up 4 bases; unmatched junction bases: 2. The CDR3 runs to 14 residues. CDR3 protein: CASSVSGGGNTIYF. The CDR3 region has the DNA TGTGCCAGCAGCGTTTCAGGGGGCGGAAACACCATATATTTT.

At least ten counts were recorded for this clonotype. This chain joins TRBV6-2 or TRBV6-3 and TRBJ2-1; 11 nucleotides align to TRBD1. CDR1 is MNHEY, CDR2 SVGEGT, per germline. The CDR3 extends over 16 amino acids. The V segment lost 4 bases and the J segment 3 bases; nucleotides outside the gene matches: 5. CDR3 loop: CASSSWTGGNYNEQFF. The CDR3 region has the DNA TGTGCCAGCAGTTCTTGGACAGGGGGCAACTACAATGAGCAGTTCTTC.

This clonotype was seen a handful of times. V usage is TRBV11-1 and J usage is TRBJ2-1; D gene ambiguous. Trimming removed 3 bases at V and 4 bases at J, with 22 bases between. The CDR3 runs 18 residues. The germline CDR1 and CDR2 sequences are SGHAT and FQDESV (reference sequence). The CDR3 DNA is TGTGCCAGCAGCTTCCGGCGGTTAACCAACAACCCTTACAATGAGCAGTTCTTC. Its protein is CASSFRRLTNNPYNEQFF.

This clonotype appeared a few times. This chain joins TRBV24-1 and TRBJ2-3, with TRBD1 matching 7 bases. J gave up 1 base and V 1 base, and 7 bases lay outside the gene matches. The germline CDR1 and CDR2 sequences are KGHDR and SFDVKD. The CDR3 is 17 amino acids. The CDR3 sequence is CATSDFRPGGGTDTQYF. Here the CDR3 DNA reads TGTGCCACCAGTGATTTCCGACCAGGGGGAGGCACAGATACGCAGTATTTT.

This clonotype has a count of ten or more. The CDR3 DNA reads TGCGCCTCAAGGTCCGGACAGCAACAAGAGACCCAGTACTTC. The encoded protein is CASRSGQQQETQYF. This chain uses TRBV5-1 with TRBJ2-5, with D perhaps TRBD1 (6 bases). Trimming stripped 10 bases from V and 2 bases from J, with 18 bases between. The length of the CDR3 is 14 residues. Germline V gene data show CDR1 as SGHRS and CDR2 as YFSETQ. Based on the CDR3 plus reference TRBV5-1 and TRBJ2-5, the full variable domain is KAGVTQTPRYLIKTRGQQVTLSCSPISGHRSVSWYQQTPGQGLQFLFEYFSETQRNKGNFPGRFSGRQFSNSRSEMNVSTLELGDSALYLCASRSGQQQETQYFGPGTRLLVL.

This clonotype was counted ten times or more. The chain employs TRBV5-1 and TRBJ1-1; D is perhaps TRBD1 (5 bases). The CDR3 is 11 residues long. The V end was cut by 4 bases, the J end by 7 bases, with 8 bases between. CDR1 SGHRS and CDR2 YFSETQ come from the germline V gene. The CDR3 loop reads CASSRGGEAFF. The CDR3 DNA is TGCGCCAGCAGCCGGGGGGGTGAAGCTTTCTTT. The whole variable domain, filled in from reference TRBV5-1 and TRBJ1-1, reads KAGVTQTPRYLIKTRGQQVTLSCSPISGHRSVSWYQQTPGQGLQFLFEYFSETQRNKGNFPGRFSGRQFSNSRSEMNVSTLELGDSALYLCASSRGGEAFFGQGTRLTVV.

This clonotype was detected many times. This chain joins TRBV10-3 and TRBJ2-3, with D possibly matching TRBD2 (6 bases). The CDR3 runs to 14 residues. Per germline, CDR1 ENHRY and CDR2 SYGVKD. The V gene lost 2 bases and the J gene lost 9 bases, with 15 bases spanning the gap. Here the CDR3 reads CAISESNGRGTQYF. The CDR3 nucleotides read TGTGCCATCAGTGAGAGTAACGGGAGAGGCACGCAGTATTTT.

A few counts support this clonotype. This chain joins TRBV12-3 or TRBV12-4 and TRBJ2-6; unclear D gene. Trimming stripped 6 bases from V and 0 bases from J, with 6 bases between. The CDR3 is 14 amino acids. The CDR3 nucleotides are TGTGCCAGCAGATGGGGCTCTGGGGCCAACGTCCTGACTTTC. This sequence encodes CASRWGSGANVLTF.

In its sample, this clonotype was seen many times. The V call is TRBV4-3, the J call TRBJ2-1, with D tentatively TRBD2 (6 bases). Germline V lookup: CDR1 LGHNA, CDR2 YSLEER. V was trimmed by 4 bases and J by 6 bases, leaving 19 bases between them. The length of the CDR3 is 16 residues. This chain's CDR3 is CASSPFSGTLINEQFF. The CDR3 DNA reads TGCGCCAGCAGCCCATTTAGCGGTACATTGATCAATGAGCAGTTCTTC.

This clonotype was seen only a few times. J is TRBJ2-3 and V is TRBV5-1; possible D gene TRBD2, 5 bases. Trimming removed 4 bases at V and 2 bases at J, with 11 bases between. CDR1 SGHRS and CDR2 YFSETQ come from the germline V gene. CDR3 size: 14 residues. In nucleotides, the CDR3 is TGCGCCAGCAGCCCAGGAGCGGTCACAGATACGCAGTATTTT. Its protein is CASSPGAVTDTQYF.

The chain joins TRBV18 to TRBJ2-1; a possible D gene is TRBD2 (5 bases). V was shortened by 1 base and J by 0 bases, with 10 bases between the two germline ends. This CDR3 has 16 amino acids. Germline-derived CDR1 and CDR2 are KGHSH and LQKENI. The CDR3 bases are TGTGCCAGCTCACCACGGGCGGGCAGCTCCTACAATGAGCAGTTCTTC. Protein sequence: CASSPRAGSSYNEQFF.

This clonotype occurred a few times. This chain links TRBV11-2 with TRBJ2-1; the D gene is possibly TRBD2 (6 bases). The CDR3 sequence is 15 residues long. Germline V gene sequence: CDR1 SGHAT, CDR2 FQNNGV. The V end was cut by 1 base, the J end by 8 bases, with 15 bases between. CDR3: CASSLAPGVYDEQFF. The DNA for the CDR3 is TGTGCCAGCAGCTTAGCTCCGGGAGTATATGATGAGCAGTTCTTC.

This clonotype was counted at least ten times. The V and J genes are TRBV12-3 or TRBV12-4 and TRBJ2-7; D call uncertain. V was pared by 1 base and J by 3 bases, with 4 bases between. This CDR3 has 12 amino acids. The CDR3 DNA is TGTGCCAGCAGTTTAGGGATCTACGAGCAGTACGTC. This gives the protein CASSLGIYEQYV.

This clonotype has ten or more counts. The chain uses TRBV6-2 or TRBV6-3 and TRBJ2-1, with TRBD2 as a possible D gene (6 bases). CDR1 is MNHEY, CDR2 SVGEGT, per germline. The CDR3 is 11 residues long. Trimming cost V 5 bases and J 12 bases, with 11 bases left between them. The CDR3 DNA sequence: TGTGCCAGCAGTCTGCCGGGGGTGCAGTTCTTC. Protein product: CASSLPGVQFF.

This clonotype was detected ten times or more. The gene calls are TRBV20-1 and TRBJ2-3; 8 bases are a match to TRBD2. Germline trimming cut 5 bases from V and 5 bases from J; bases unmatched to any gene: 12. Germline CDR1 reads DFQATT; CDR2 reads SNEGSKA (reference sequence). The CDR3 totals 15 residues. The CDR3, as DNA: TGCAGTGCTCCGGGACTAGGGATTTTTGGAGATACGCAGTATTTT. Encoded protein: CSAPGLGIFGDTQYF.

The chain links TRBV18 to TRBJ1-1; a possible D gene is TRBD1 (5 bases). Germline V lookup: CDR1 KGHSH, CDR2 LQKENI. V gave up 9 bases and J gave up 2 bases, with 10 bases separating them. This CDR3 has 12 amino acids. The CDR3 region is CASSGPNTEAFF. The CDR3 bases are TGTGCCAGTTCAGGGCCAAACACTGAAGCTTTCTTT.

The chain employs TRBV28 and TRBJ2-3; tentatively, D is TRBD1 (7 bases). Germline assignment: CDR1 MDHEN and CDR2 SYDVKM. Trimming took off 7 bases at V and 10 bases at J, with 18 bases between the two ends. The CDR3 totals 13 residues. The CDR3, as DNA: TGTGCCAGCACCGGGGGCTTCCAGGGGGCGCAGTATTTT. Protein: CASTGGFQGAQYF.

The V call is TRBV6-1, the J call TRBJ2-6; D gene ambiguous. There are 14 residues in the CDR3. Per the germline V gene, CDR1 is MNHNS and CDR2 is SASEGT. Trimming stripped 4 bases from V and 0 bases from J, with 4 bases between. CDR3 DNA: TGTGCCAGCAGTGTCTTCTCTGGGGCCAACGTCCTGACTTTC. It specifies CASSVFSGANVLTF.

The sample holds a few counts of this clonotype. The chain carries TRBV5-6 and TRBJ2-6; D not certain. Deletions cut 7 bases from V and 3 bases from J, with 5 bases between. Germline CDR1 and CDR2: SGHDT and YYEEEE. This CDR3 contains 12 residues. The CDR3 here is CASGDGANVLTF. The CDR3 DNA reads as TGTGCCAGCGGGGATGGGGCCAACGTCCTGACTTTC.

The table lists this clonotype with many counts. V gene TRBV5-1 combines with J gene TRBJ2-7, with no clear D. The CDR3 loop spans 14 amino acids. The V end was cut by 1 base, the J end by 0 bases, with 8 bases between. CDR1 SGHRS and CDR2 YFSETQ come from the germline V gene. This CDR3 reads CASSLSPGSYEQYF. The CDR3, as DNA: TGCGCCAGCAGCTTGTCCCCGGGCTCCTACGAGCAGTACTTC.

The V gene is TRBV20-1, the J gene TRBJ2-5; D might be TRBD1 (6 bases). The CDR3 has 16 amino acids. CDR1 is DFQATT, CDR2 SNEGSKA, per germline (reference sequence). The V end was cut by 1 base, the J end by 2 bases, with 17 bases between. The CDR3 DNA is TGCAGTGCTAGAGGAGCGGTAGCAGGACAGCAAGAGACCCAGTACTTC. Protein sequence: CSARGAVAGQQETQYF.

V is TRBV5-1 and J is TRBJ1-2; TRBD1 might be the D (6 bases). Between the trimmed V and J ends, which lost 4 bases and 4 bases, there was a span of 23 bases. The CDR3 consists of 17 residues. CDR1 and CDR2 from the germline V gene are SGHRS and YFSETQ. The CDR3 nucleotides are TGCGCCAGCAGCCCCAGTCGACAGGAAGGAGCGCTCTATGGCTACACCTTC. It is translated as CASSPSRQEGALYGYTF.

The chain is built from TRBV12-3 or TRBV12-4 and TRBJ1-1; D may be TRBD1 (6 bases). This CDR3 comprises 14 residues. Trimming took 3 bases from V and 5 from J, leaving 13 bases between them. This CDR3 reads CASSFKQGWTEAFF. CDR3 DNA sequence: TGTGCCAGCAGTTTCAAACAGGGATGGACTGAAGCTTTCTTT.

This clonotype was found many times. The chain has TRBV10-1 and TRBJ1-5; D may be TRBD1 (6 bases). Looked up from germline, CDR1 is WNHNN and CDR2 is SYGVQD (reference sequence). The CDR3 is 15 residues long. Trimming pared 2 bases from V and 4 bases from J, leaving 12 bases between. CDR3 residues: CASSERGFPNQPQHF. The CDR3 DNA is TGCGCCAGCAGTGAGAGGGGGTTTCCGAATCAGCCCCAGCATTTT.

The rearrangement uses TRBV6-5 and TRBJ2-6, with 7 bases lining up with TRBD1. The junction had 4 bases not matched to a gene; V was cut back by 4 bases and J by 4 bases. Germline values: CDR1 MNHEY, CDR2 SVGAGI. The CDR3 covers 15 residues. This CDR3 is CASSSVTGGANVLTF. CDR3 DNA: TGTGCCAGCAGTTCCGTGACAGGGGGGGCCAACGTCCTGACTTTC.

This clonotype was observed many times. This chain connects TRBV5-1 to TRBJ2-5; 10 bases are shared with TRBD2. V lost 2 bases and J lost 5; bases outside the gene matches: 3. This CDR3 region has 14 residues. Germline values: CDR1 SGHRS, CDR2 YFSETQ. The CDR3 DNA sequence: TGCGCCAGCAGCTTCACTAGCGGGAAGGAGACCCAGTACTTC. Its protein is CASSFTSGKETQYF.

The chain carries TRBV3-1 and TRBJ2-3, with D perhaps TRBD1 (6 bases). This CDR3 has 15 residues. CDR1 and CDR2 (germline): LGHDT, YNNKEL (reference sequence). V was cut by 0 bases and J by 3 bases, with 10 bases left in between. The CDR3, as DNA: TGTGCCAGCAGCCAAGAATCAGGGGAGACAGATACGCAGTATTTT. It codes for CASSQESGETDTQYF.